This T cell receptor (beta chain) was profiled in a study of identical twins. TCRdb itself ran the 5' RACE reads through MiXCR, one entry per CDR3 protein. The sample lists 400,000 to 550,000 distinct CDR3 sequences; around 20% were seen once. Trimming removed 5 bases at V and 5 bases at J, with 11 bases between. This CDR3 has 13 residues. Looked up from germline, CDR1 is SGHRS and CDR2 is YFSETQ. The table lists this clonotype with a few counts. The same specimen was also included in a second study, on T cells expressing NK-cell markers.

The TCR was taken from a woman between 18 and 29 years old in good health. Sequencing was performed on CD4+ T cells sorted from blood. The V call is TRBV5-1, the J call TRBJ1-5; D is unresolved. The CDR3 bases are TGCGCCAGCAGTAAACAGCGTCATCAGCCCCAGCATTTT. It translates to CASSKQRHQPQHF.